Listed below are T cell receptor beta chains from one sample, sequenced in a study of blood T cell repertoires in COVID-19. Using immunoSEQ multiplex PCR, the repertoire was profiled, and TCRdb retains in-frame clones only, with some absent. The table shows roughly 170,000 clones, with around 84% occurring only once. The sample was peripheral blood. Receptors were obtained from a man in his forties with active or convalescent COVID-19. Both conserved end residues are trimmed from each CDR3.

v_call cdr3_aa
TRBV4-1 ASSHLHQGPYEQY
TRBV11-2 ASSLGGRFGYT
TRBV7-8 ASSLGATYEQY
TRBV18 ASSLTSTDTQY
TRBV3-1/TRBV3-2 ASSSRQGTSPLH
TRBV7-2 ASSLAAGGSTDTQY
TRBV29-1 SVERTGKPYEQY
TRBV30 AWSVRAAGNGAF
TRBV27 ASSPLAGGGNEQF
TRBV29-1 SVGDSLGELF
TRBV7-6 ASRYRDRDELF
TRBV18 ASSPGTGREQY
TRBV15 ATSRDRQGVETQY
TRBV15 ATSRGQGESYGYT
TRBV14 ASSQGAGRNTEAF
TRBV28 ASSLFKESPLH
TRBV29-1 SVEGEAGYGYT
TRBV28 ATTSLTPLGSPLH
TRBV6-5 ASSYSKTVNSPLH
TRBV7-3 ASSSRQGDGYT
TRBV5-4 ASSSPRQGNTIY
TRBV3-1/TRBV3-2 ASSQWQGYEQY
TRBV5-1 ASSPTLTGMANYGYT
TRBV5-1 ASSEWPGGTGELF
TRBV5-1 ASSWGGTLRRNEQF
TRBV4-2 ASSQFGTSGLEETQY
TRBV7-9 ASSLVGEKLF
TRBV5-1 ASSLENGGAVDTQY
TRBV27 ASSTRAIRGEKLF
TRBV5-1 ASSSGGAGNNEQF
TRBV5-1 ASSLPGGGEY
TRBV28 ASSAFDRVGEKLF
TRBV10-3 AISESRGQNTEAF
TRBV28 ASSLSVYGYT
TRBV5-5 ASSLGTGTSVNEQF
TRBV7-9 ASSPPHRVGHGYT
TRBV7-2 ASRRSGGNEQF
TRBV5-6 ASNGPDRYGYT
TRBV28 ASSLQGYLYGYT
TRBV6-2/TRBV6-3 ASSYHWTENTEAF
TRBV6-6 ASSYLDSNEKLF
TRBV4-3 ASSQDLLGARGYT
TRBV2 ASSATRQGKAF
TRBV7-9 ASSMDRMNSPLH
TRBV4-2 ASSQEKSGGNQPQH
TRBV5-1 ASKADMNTEAF
TRBV5-1 ASSLGESGGGQPQH
TRBV28 ASRGGALRTGELF
TRBV7-2 ASSRSTGDPRD
TRBV7-3 ASSLEIGGTQY
TRBV30 AWRGGAGKLF
TRBV24-1 ATSDSGFDEKLF
TRBV4-1 ASSQVPGLEQF
TRBV5-4 ASSSSREEDEQY
TRBV2 ASMSTGGNYGYT
TRBV12-3/TRBV12-4 ASSQGQGYEQY
TRBV24-1 ATSDSAGSGNQPQH
TRBV12-3/TRBV12-4 ASSSETGIEQY
TRBV28 ASSSFRGSGNSPLH
TRBV9 ASTLGGTGLDEQF